Shown below are 18 T cell receptor beta chains from a single sample sequenced in a study of T cells in Graves' hyperthyroidism and ophthalmopathy (dated by TCRdb to the late 2010s). The receptor library was made with multiplex PCR. The reads were generated on an Illumina HiSeq 2000. Amplification of TCR beta CDR3 regions was carried out from RNA transcripts. The TCR CDR3 was subjected to a first round of RT-PCR using the HTBI primer set and the Qiagen OneStep RT-PCR kit. TCRdb redid the processing of the public reads, applying fastp at Q25 and MiXCR, and retained in-frame beta chains. For every CDR3 protein sequence, its rows merge into one entry that carries the most common genes and DNA. Recorded for this sample are approximately 600,000 distinct CDR3 sequences; about 14% of them occurred a single time. Of the sample, over 3.5% falls within the top ten clones. Sequencing was done on a sample of blood. All receptors come from a woman aged 40 to 50 with Graves' ophthalmopathy.

This clonotype was recorded a few times. The chain couples TRBV6-5 to TRBJ2-2; 8 bases line up with TRBD1. V was clipped by 0 bases and J by 3 bases; unmatched bases: 3. The CDR3 has 16 amino acids. From germline, CDR1 is MNHEY and CDR2 SVGAGI. The CDR3 here is CASSYSQGADTGELFF. The CDR3 coding sequence is TGTGCCAGCAGTTACTCTCAGGGGGCGGACACCGGGGAGCTGTTTTTT.

This clonotype was found many times. The rearrangement joins TRBV19 to TRBJ2-7; D perhaps matches TRBD2 (6 bases). With 3 bases removed from V and 2 bases from J, the gap between germline ends came to 14 bases. This CDR3 region has 15 residues. The germline V gene has CDR1 LNHDA and CDR2 SQIVND (reference sequence). For the CDR3, the DNA is TGTGCCAGTAGTATTAGCTTGGCTAGCGCCTACGAGCAGTACTTC. This codes for CASSISLASAYEQYF.

This chain joins TRBV7-2 and TRBJ2-7; 7 bases match TRBD1. Unmatched junction bases numbered 10, after V lost 3 bases and J lost 8 bases. The length of the CDR3 is 14 residues. Germline CDR1 reads SGHTA; CDR2 reads FQGNSA. CDR3 sequence (DNA): TGTGCCAGCAGCTTCTTCCGGGACAGCTATAAGCAGTACTTC. As protein: CASSFFRDSYKQYF. Full variable domain (remainder filled in from reference TRBV7-2 and TRBJ2-7): GAGVSQSPSNKVTEKGKDVELRCDPISGHTALYWYRQSLGQGLEFLIYFQGNSAPDKSGLPSDRFSAERTGGSVSTLTIQRTQQEDSAVYLCASSFFRDSYKQYFGPGTRLTVT.

In this sample, this clonotype turned up a few times. The V gene is TRBV4-1, the J gene TRBJ2-7; tentatively, D is TRBD1 or TRBD2 (5 bases each). Germline-derived CDR1 and CDR2 are MGHRA and YSYEKL. The CDR3 is 15 residues long. V lost 5 bases, J lost 0 bases, and 14 bases lay in between. The CDR3: CASSSNDGTSYEQYF. The CDR3 bases are TGCGCCAGCAGCTCGAATGACGGGACCTCCTACGAGCAGTACTTC.

This clonotype came up many times. J is TRBJ2-7 and V is TRBV2; 11 nucleotides line up with TRBD2. Germline V gene lookup returns CDR1 SNHLY and CDR2 FYNNEI. The length of the CDR3 is 14 residues. With 5 bases clipped from V and 6 bases from J, the junction kept 6 bases outside the gene matches. The CDR3, as DNA: TGTGCCAGCAGTTCCACTAGCGGGAGTCCCGAGCAGTACTTC. Translated: CASSSTSGSPEQYF.

This clonotype has just a few counts. The chain combines TRBV19 with TRBJ2-2; 7 positions match TRBD1. Germline V CDR1 and CDR2: LNHDA, SQIVND (reference sequence). The CDR3 loop spans 14 amino acids. V lost 5 bases and J lost 4; bases outside the gene matches: 4. CDR3 nucleotide sequence: TGTGCCAGTAGTGGACAGGTTTCCACCGGGGAGCTGTTTTTT. Protein: CASSGQVSTGELFF.

This clonotype was recorded many times. V usage is TRBV4-3 and J usage is TRBJ2-2, with D uncertain. CDR1 and CDR2 from the germline V gene are LGHNA and YSLEER. CDR3 length: 15 amino acids. Trimming removed 0 bases at V and 6 bases at J, with 11 bases between. This CDR3 reads CASSQDKLLAGELFF. The CDR3 region has the DNA TGCGCCAGCAGCCAAGACAAGTTACTGGCCGGGGAGCTGTTTTTT.

This clonotype has a count of ten or more. The chain has TRBV12-5 and TRBJ1-1, with D tentatively TRBD1 (5 bases). The CDR3 contains 14 residues. Germline loops: CDR1 LGHNT, CDR2 FRNRAP. Trimming removed 7 bases at V and 11 bases at J, with 23 bases between. The chain's CDR3 is CASAPQQGSLGAFF. CDR3 sequence (DNA): TGTGCTAGTGCCCCCCAGCAGGGCTCCTTGGGGGCTTTCTTT.

Many counts were recorded for this clonotype. The chain uses TRBV28 and TRBJ1-5; weak D call: TRBD1 (5 bases). Trimming stripped 4 bases from V and 2 bases from J, with 15 bases between. The CDR3 is made up of 16 amino acids. Germline assignment: CDR1 MDHEN and CDR2 SYDVKM. Here the CDR3 DNA reads TGTGCCAGCAGTTCCCAGGGTGGGGGGGGCAATCAGCCCCAGCATTTT. Translated, it gives CASSSQGGGGNQPQHF.

The chain links TRBV7-2 to TRBJ2-5; D might be TRBD1 (6 bases). CDR3 length equals 16 residues. The germline V and J ends were trimmed by 5 bases and 1 base, with 17 bases remaining between them. CDR1 and CDR2 (germline): SGHTA, FQGNSA. The CDR3 nucleotides are TGTGCCAGCAGCCCCCGAGGGGGTTGGGGCCAAGAGACCCAGTACTTC. Its translation is CASSPRGGWGQETQYF.

This clonotype was picked up many times. The rearrangement uses TRBV7-3 and TRBJ2-7, with 13 nucleotides matching TRBD2. Germline assignment: CDR1 SGHTA and CDR2 FQGTGA. After removal of 0 bases from V and 5 bases from J, the junction contained 1 base not matched to a gene. The CDR3 sequence is 15 residues long. Here the CDR3 DNA reads TGTGCCAGCAGCTTAACCGGACTAGCGGGAGACGAGCAGTACTTC. It translates to CASSLTGLAGDEQYF. The full variable domain, rest sourced from reference TRBV7-3 and TRBJ2-7, is GAGVSQTPSNKVTEKGKYVELRCDPISGHTALYWYRQSLGQGPEFLIYFQGTGAADDSGLPNDRFFAVRPEGSVSTLKIQRTERGDSAVYLCASSLTGLAGDEQYFGPGTRLTVT.

In its sample, this clonotype was seen many times. This chain uses TRBV2 with TRBJ1-2; D gene unclear. This CDR3 is built from 13 residues. Germline lookup yields CDR1 SNHLY and CDR2 FYNNEI. V lost 6 bases and J 8 bases, leaving 16 bases between the germline ends. This CDR3 reads CASSPAGSWGYTF. As DNA, the CDR3 is TGTGCCAGCAGCCCAGCGGGTTCGTGGGGCTACACCTTC.

This clonotype was detected ten times or more. This chain links TRBV6-1 with TRBJ2-7, with TRBD1 matching 7 bases. V shed 4 bases and J 4 bases; nucleotides not matched to a gene: 13. The CDR3 loop spans 16 amino acids. Germline V gives CDR1 MNHNS, CDR2 SASEGT. The CDR3 loop reads CASSVMQQGTAYEQYF. The DNA of the CDR3 is TGTGCCAGCAGTGTAATGCAACAGGGGACAGCTTACGAGCAGTACTTC.

This clonotype was counted at least ten times. This chain links TRBV19 with TRBJ2-7; 8 bases agree with TRBD1. Germline CDR1 is LNHDA and CDR2 is SQIVND (reference sequence). CDR3 length equals 15 residues. V was clipped by 3 bases and J by 2 bases; unmatched bases: 6. The CDR3 is CASSIVGQGTYEQYF. The CDR3 bases are TGTGCCAGTAGTATTGTTGGACAGGGAACCTACGAGCAGTACTTC.

The V call is TRBV20-1, the J call TRBJ1-1, with D unresolved. V lost 7 bases and J lost 6, with 12 bases in between. Per the germline V gene, CDR1 is DFQATT and CDR2 is SNEGSKA (reference sequence). The CDR3 has 11 residues. The CDR3 loop is CSVTENPEAFF. The CDR3 DNA reads as TGCAGTGTCACGGAAAACCCTGAAGCTTTCTTT.

This clonotype was seen repeatedly, ten times or more. This sequence joins TRBV28 and TRBJ2-2, with TRBD2 matching over 10 bases. Germline V gene sequence: CDR1 MDHEN, CDR2 SYDVKM. The V segment lost 7 bases and the J segment 5 bases; nucleotides outside the gene matches: 10. The CDR3 is 16 amino acids. The CDR3 spells CASTSSSGSGTGELFF. The CDR3 DNA follows: TGTGCCAGCACCTCTTCTAGCGGGAGTGGTACCGGGGAGCTGTTTTTT.

This clonotype has a count of ten or more. This chain uses TRBV2 with TRBJ1-1; TRBD1 matches 7 bases. The CDR3 has 14 residues. V shed 9 bases and J 8 bases; nucleotides not matched to a gene: 15. The germline gives CDR1 SNHLY, CDR2 FYNNEI. As DNA, the CDR3 is TGTGCCAGTGATACAGGGGAGGGGTTAAACGAAGCTTTCTTT. Translated, it gives CASDTGEGLNEAFF. The full variable domain, in which reference TRBV2 and TRBJ1-1 provide the parts outside the CDR3, is EPEVTQTPSHQVTQMGQEVILRCVPISNHLYFYWYRQILGQKVEFLVSFYNNEISEKSEIFDDQFSVERPDGSNFTLKIRSTKLEDSAMYFCASDTGEGLNEAFFGQGTRLTVV.

This rearrangement joins TRBV20-1 to TRBJ2-7; D may be TRBD2 (6 bases). The V and J ends lost 0 bases and 7 bases respectively, with 16 bases between them. The germline V gene has CDR1 DFQATT and CDR2 SNEGSKA (reference sequence). The length of the CDR3 is 14 residues. The CDR3 nucleotides read TGCAGTGCTAGAGATTCCCCGCCCCGGGAGGAGCAGTACTTC. It codes for CSARDSPPREEQYF.